The 26 T cell receptor beta chains listed next were all sequenced from one sample in a study of cytomegalovirus exposure and HLA in healthy donors. 13 Jbeta primers and 60 Vbeta primers were used for the PCR. Clones were read by immunoSEQ multiplex PCR, and TCRdb kept only the in-frame ones, dropping some. Here the sample spans roughly 89,000 clones, approximately 64% being singletons. Sequencing input: PBMCs. The receptors originated from a woman aged 45 to 65 in good health and CMV-seropositive.

This rearrangement joins TRBV2 to TRBJ1-2; 9 nucleotides align to TRBD1. The CDR3 spans 13 residues. The V and J ends lost 5 bases and 6 bases, in that order; junction bases with no gene match: 4. CDR1 is SNHLY and CDR2 is FYNNEI in the germline V gene. The CDR3 sequence: CASSRQGDDGYTF. CDR3 coding DNA: TGTGCCAGCAGTAGACAGGGGGATGATGGCTACACCTTC.

The CDR3 bases are TGTGCCAGCAGTCCCAGGAATAACTATGGCTACACCTTC. This codes for CASSPRNNYGYTF. This rearrangement joins TRBV2 to TRBJ1-2; D call uncertain. CDR3 size: 13 residues. V was trimmed by 5 bases and J by 1 base, leaving 8 bases between them. Germline V lookup: CDR1 SNHLY, CDR2 FYNNEI. Together with reference TRBV2 and TRBJ1-2, the CDR3 gives the full variable domain: EPEVTQTPSHQVTQMGQEVILRCVPISNHLYFYWYRQILGQKVEFLVSFYNNEISEKSEIFDDQFSVERPDGSNFTLKIRSTKLEDSAMYFCASSPRNNYGYTFGSGTRLTVV.

This clone was found a few times. The gene calls are TRBV18 and TRBJ1-1, with D possibly TRBD1 on 5 matching bases. V lost 6 bases, J lost 1 base, and 15 bases lay in between. This CDR3 is built from 15 residues. From germline, CDR1 is KGHSH and CDR2 LQKENI. This CDR3 reads CASSAAGQGNTEAFF. CDR3 sequence (DNA): TGTGCCAGCTCCGCCGCCGGCCAGGGGAACACTGAAGCTTTCTTT.

This chain connects TRBV5-1 to TRBJ1-6; unclear D gene. Germline loops: CDR1 SGHRS, CDR2 YFSETQ. The CDR3 has 16 residues. The V end was cut by 0 bases, the J end by 0 bases, with 7 bases between. The CDR3 nucleotides read TGCGCCAGCAGCTTGGACGGTAGCTCCTATAATTCACCCCTCCACTTT. Protein product: CASSLDGSSYNSPLHF.

This chain uses TRBV15 with TRBJ1-5; the match to TRBD1 covers 10 bases. Germline V gene data show CDR1 as LNHNV and CDR2 as YYDKDF (reference sequence). The CDR3 runs to 15 residues. The V and J ends lost 8 bases and 2 bases, in that order; junction bases with no gene match: 6. The CDR3 DNA is TGTGCCACCGGAGACAGGGGGCTAGGCAATCAGCCCCAGCATTTT. Encoded protein: CATGDRGLGNQPQHF.

The chain has TRBV13 and TRBJ2-5, with D possibly matching TRBD2 (6 bases). Germline V gene sequence: CDR1 PRHDT, CDR2 FYEKMQ (reference sequence). The germline V and J ends were trimmed by 5 bases and 5 bases, with 18 bases remaining between them. The CDR3 length is 15 residues. CDR3 DNA: TGTGCCAGCAGCCCCACCGGGACTCGAGGGGAGACCCAGTACTTC. Translation: CASSPTGTRGETQYF.

V usage is TRBV10-3 and J usage is TRBJ2-1, with 8 positions matching TRBD2. The CDR3 extends over 13 amino acids. The ends lost 0 bases at V and 13 bases at J; junction bases unmatched: 5. Germline V gene data show CDR1 as ENHRY and CDR2 as SYGVKD. CDR3 sequence: CAISESDGGAQFF. In DNA, the CDR3 is TGTGCCATCAGTGAGTCTGACGGGGGGGCTCAGTTCTTC.

The table lists this clone with a few counts. The chain joins TRBV5-4 to TRBJ1-1; tentatively, D is TRBD1 (6 bases). CDR1 is SGHNT, CDR2 YYREEE, per germline (reference sequence). The length of the CDR3 is 13 residues. Trimming stripped 3 bases from V and 5 bases from J, with 11 bases between. The CDR3 protein is CASSSAGVTEAFF. DNA of the CDR3: TGTGCCAGCAGCTCTGCAGGGGTTACTGAAGCTTTCTTT.

The gene calls are TRBV7-2 and TRBJ2-7; no firm D call. The length of the CDR3 is 12 residues. The V end lost 5 bases, the J end lost 6 bases, and 11 bases lay between the germline ends. Germline V gene sequence: CDR1 SGHTA, CDR2 FQGNSA. The CDR3 reads CASSRGPLEQYF. The CDR3 nucleotides are TGTGCCAGCAGCCGAGGTCCGCTCGAGCAGTACTTC.

The chain uses TRBV5-1 and TRBJ1-1; the match to TRBD1 covers 9 bases. Germline CDR1 is SGHRS and CDR2 is YFSETQ. The CDR3 runs 14 residues. Losses at the gene ends were 2 bases for V and 5 bases for J; bases not matched to a gene: 4. The CDR3 region has the DNA TGCGCCAGCAGCTTCGGGACAGGGAGTACTGAAGCTTTCTTT. Translated: CASSFGTGSTEAFF.

The chain recombines TRBV30 with TRBJ2-1; perhaps TRBD2 as D (7 bases). CDR1 and CDR2 (germline): GTSNPN, SVGIG (reference sequence). The ends were cut back, 4 bases at V and 7 bases at J, with 29 bases in the middle. CDR3 size: 18 residues. The CDR3: CAWKIPSEDGGRRNEQFF. The CDR3 DNA sequence: TGTGCCTGGAAAATACCGAGCGAAGACGGGGGGCGCCGAAATGAGCAGTTCTTC.

This clone has only a few counts. The rearrangement links TRBV19 to TRBJ2-7, with 10 bases that match TRBD1. The CDR3 has 16 amino acids. With 0 bases clipped from V and 6 bases from J, the junction kept 8 bases outside the gene matches. Germline CDR1 is LNHDA and CDR2 is SQIVND (reference sequence). CDR3 amino acids: CASSIDPRQGAVEQYF. CDR3 nucleotide sequence: TGTGCCAGTAGTATAGATCCCCGACAGGGGGCTGTCGAGCAGTACTTC.

The chain links TRBV5-6 to TRBJ2-2, with a possible D match to TRBD2 (6 bases). Trimming took off 4 bases at V and 1 base at J, with 11 bases between the two ends. This CDR3 is built from 15 residues. Germline lookup yields CDR1 SGHDT and CDR2 YYEEEE. The CDR3 region has the DNA TGTGCCAGCAGCCCGGGGAGGTTGAACACCGGGGAGCTGTTTTTT. Its translation: CASSPGRLNTGELFF.

This chain uses TRBV5-1 with TRBJ1-6; 8 positions match TRBD1. V dropped 0 bases and J dropped 9; count of bases not matched to a gene: 2. Germline V CDR1 and CDR2: SGHRS, YFSETQ. This CDR3 has 14 residues. The CDR3 here is CASSLADRGSPLHF. The CDR3 DNA sequence: TGCGCCAGCAGCTTGGCCGACAGGGGTTCACCCCTCCACTTT. The full variable domain, in which reference TRBV5-1 and TRBJ1-6 provide the parts outside the CDR3, is KAGVTQTPRYLIKTRGQQVTLSCSPISGHRSVSWYQQTPGQGLQFLFEYFSETQRNKGNFPGRFSGRQFSNSRSEMNVSTLELGDSALYLCASSLADRGSPLHFGNGTRLTVT.

The CDR3 is CASSVGGQYGYTF. The DNA of the CDR3 is TGTGCCAGCAGTGTCGGGGGACAGTATGGCTACACCTTC. The chain uses TRBV2 and TRBJ1-2; 7 positions match TRBD1. The CDR3 has 13 residues. Germline V gene data show CDR1 as SNHLY and CDR2 as FYNNEI. V lost 4 bases to trimming and J lost 5 bases; unmatched junction nucleotides: 4.

This chain joins TRBV5-1 and TRBJ1-4, with 7 bases lining up with TRBD1. Germline-derived CDR1 and CDR2 are SGHRS and YFSETQ. The CDR3 covers 18 residues. V was pared by 2 bases and J by 3 bases, with 13 bases of the junction left unmatched. DNA of the CDR3: TGCGCCAGCAGCTTATGGGGCCCTCGACAGGGATCTAATGAAAAACTGTTTTTT. Translation: CASSLWGPRQGSNEKLFF.

This clone has a handful of counts. The chain recombines TRBV5-4 with TRBJ2-3; D is unresolved. The V end lost 1 base, the J end lost 2 bases, and 2 bases lay between the germline ends. Germline assignment: CDR1 SGHNT and CDR2 YYREEE (reference sequence). The CDR3 consists of 12 residues. This CDR3 reads CASSLYTDTQYF. The CDR3 nucleotides are TGTGCCAGCAGCTTGTACACAGATACGCAGTATTTT.

The V and J genes are TRBV5-1 and TRBJ2-3, with D possibly being TRBD1 (6 bases). The CDR3 is 13 amino acids. Looked up from germline, CDR1 is SGHRS and CDR2 is YFSETQ. Trimming removed 4 bases from V and 7 bases from J, with 13 bases in between. The CDR3 is CASSRPDSYTQYF. DNA of the CDR3: TGCGCCAGCAGCCGCCCGGACAGTTATACGCAGTATTTT.

The chain links TRBV2 to TRBJ1-5; no reliable D call. V shed 2 bases and J shed 11 bases, with 13 bases lying between them. The CDR3 covers 13 residues. Per germline, CDR1 SNHLY and CDR2 FYNNEI. The CDR3 spells CASSEWSGLTQHF. In DNA, the CDR3 is TGTGCCAGCAGTGAATGGTCCGGTTTGACCCAGCATTTT.

The rearrangement joins TRBV7-2 to TRBJ1-1; D ambiguous. The germline gives CDR1 SGHTA, CDR2 FQGNSA. The CDR3 has 12 amino acids. V dropped 1 base and J dropped 7 bases, with 7 bases sitting between them. The DNA for the CDR3 is TGTGCCAGCAGCTTAGAAGTCGGTGAAGCTTTCTTT. Amino acids: CASSLEVGEAFF.

The chain uses TRBV6-1 and TRBJ1-2, with D hard to call. Germline V lookup: CDR1 MNHNS, CDR2 SASEGT. The CDR3 loop spans 13 amino acids. Trimming removed 3 bases from V and 4 bases from J, with 9 bases in between. The DNA of the CDR3 is TGTGCCAGCAGTGATCTGGCAAGCTATGGCTACACCTTC. Encoded protein: CASSDLASYGYTF.

This clone was detected a few times. The rearrangement joins TRBV11-2 to TRBJ2-5, with D possibly TRBD2 on 5 matching bases. With 1 base removed from V and 7 bases from J, the gap between germline ends came to 7 bases. The CDR3 sequence is 12 residues long. The germline V gene has CDR1 SGHAT and CDR2 FQNNGV. Here the CDR3 reads CASSLALATQYF. CDR3 sequence (DNA): TGTGCCAGCAGCTTAGCCCTAGCGACCCAGTACTTC.

This chain joins TRBV28 and TRBJ1-5; 8 bases match TRBD1. The CDR3 length is 17 residues. The germline gives CDR1 MDHEN, CDR2 SYDVKM. The J segment lost 5 bases and the V segment lost 3 bases, leaving 12 bases of the junction unmatched. The CDR3: CASSFRPGGRLDQPQHF. The CDR3 DNA reads TGTGCCAGCAGTTTTCGGCCAGGGGGCCGTTTAGATCAGCCCCAGCATTTT.

V is TRBV7-7 and J is TRBJ2-2; 8 bases are shared with TRBD1. The ends lost 4 bases at V and 1 base at J; junction bases unmatched: 2. CDR3 length: 15 amino acids. CDR1 SSHAT and CDR2 FNYEAQ come from the germline V gene (reference sequence). CDR3 residues: CASSSGTGNTGELFF. CDR3 coding DNA: TGTGCCAGCAGCTCCGGGACAGGGAACACCGGGGAGCTGTTTTTT.

This clone was found a few times. The chain recombines TRBV11-2 with TRBJ2-7; maybe TRBD2 (6 bases). The CDR3 runs 15 residues. CDR1 is SGHAT and CDR2 is FQNNGV in the germline V gene. The V and J ends lost 2 bases and 2 bases respectively, with 13 bases between them. The CDR3 DNA is TGTGCCAGCAGCTTAACTAGCACGGACCCCTACGAGCAGTACTTC. This codes for CASSLTSTDPYEQYF. The full variable domain, in which reference TRBV11-2 and TRBJ2-7 provide the parts outside the CDR3, is EAGVAQSPRYKIIEKRQSVAFWCNPISGHATLYWYQQILGQGPKLLIQFQNNGVVDDSQLPKDRFSAERLKGVDSTLKIQPAKLEDSAVYLCASSLTSTDPYEQYFGPGTRLTVT.

V is TRBV18 and J is TRBJ2-3, with 9 bases lining up with TRBD2. CDR3 size: 15 residues. V shed 4 bases and J 2 bases; nucleotides not matched to a gene: 4. Per the germline V gene, CDR1 is KGHSH and CDR2 is LQKENI. CDR3: CASSRGTSFTDTQYF. In DNA, the CDR3 is TGTGCCAGCTCACGTGGGACTAGCTTCACAGATACGCAGTATTTT. Full variable domain (remainder filled in from reference TRBV18 and TRBJ2-3): NAGVMQNPRHLVRRRGQEARLRCSPMKGHSHVYWYRQLPEEGLKFMVYLQKENIIDESGMPKERFSAEFPKEGPSILRIQQVVRGDSAAYFCASSRGTSFTDTQYFGPGTRLTVL.